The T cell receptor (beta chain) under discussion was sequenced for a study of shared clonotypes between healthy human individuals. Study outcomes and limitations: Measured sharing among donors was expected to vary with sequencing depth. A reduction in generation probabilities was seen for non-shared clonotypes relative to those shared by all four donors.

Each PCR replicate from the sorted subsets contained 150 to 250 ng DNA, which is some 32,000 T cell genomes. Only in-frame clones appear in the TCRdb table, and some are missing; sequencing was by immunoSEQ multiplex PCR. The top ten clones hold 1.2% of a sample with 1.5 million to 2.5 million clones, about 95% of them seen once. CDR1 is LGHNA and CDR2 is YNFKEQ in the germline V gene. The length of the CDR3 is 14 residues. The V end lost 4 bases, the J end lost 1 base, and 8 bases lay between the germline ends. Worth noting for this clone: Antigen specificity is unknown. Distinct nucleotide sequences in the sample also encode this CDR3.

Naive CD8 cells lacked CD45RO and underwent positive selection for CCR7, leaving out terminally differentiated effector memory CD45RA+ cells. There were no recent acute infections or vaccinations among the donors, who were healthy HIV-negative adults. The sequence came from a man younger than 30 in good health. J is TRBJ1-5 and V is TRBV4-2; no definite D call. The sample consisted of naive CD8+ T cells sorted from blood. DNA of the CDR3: TGTGCCAGCAGCCCTCCCGGAAGCAATCAGCCCCAGCATTTT. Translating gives CASSPPGSNQPQHF.